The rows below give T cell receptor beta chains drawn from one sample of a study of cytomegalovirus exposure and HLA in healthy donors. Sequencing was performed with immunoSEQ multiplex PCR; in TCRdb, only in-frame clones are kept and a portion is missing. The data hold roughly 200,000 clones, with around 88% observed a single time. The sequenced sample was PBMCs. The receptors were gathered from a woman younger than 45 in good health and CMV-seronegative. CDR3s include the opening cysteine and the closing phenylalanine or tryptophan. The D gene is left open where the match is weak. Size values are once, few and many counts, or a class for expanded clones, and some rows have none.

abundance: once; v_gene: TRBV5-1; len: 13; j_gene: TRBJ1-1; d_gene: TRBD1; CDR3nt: TGCGCCAGCAGCCAAAACAGGGGAACTGAAGCTTTCTTT; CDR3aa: CASSQNRGTEAFF
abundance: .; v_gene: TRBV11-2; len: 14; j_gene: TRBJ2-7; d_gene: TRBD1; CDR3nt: TGTGCCAGCAGCTTAGTCGGGACAGTCTACGAGCAGTACTTC; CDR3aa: CASSLVGTVYEQYF
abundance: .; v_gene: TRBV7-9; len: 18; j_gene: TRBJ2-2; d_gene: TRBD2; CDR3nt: TGTGCCAGCAGCTTAGTCGGACTAGCGGGCGCGAACACCGGGGAGCTGTTTTTT; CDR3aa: CASSLVGLAGANTGELFF
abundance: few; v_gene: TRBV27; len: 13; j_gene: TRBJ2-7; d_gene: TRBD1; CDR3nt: TGTGCCAGCAGTGACAGGGCCTCCTACGAGCAGTACTTC; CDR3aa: CASSDRASYEQYF
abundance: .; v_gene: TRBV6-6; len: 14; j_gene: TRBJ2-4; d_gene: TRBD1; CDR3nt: TGTGCCAGCAGTTATGGAGGACAGGGGAACATTCAGTACTTC; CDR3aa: CASSYGGQGNIQYF
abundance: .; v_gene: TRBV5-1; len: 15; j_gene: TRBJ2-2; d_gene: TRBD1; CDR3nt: TGCGCCAGCAGCTTGGGGACAGGTGGGGCCGGGGAGCTGTTTTTT; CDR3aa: CASSLGTGGAGELFF
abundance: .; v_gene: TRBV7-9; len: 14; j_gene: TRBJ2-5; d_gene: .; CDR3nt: TGTGCCAGCAGCTTAGCGGGTGGGGCGGAGACCCAGTACTTC; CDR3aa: CASSLAGGAETQYF
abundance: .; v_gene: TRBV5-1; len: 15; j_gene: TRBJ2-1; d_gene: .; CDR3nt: TGCGCCAGCAGCTTGGGTATGGTCGGGGTAGATGAGCAGTTCTTC; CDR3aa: CASSLGMVGVDEQFF
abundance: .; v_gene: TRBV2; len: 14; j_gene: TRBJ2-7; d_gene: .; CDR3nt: TGTGCCAGCAGTGATGACGGGGGCAGGGGGGAGCAGTACTTC; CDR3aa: CASSDDGGRGEQYF
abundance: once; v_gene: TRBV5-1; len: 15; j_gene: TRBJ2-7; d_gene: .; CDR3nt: TGCGCCAGCAGCTTGGGGGTGGGCAGCACCTACGAGCAGTACTTC; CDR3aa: CASSLGVGSTYEQYF
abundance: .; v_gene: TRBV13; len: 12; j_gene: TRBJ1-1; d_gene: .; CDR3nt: TGTGCCAGCACCCTGGCGGGGACTGAAGCTTTCTTT; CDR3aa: CASTLAGTEAFF
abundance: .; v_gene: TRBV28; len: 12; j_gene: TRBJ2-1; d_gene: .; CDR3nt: TGTGCCAGCAGTTTGTTTCTGAATGAGCAGTTCTTC; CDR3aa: CASSLFLNEQFF
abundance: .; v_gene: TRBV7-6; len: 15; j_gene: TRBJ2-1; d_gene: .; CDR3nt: TGTGCCAGCAGCTTAGATCGATGGGAGTACGATGAGCAGTTCTTC; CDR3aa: CASSLDRWEYDEQFF
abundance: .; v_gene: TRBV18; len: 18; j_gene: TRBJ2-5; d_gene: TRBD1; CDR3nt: TGTGCCAGCTCACCGGCCCTGGGGACAGGGGCGGAACAAGAGACCCAGTACTTC; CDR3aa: CASSPALGTGAEQETQYF
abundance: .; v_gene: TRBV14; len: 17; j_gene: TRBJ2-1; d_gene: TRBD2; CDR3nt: TGTGCCAGCAGCCCTTGGAGAAGGCGCGGGAGCTACAATGAGCAGTTCTTC; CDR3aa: CASSPWRRRGSYNEQFF
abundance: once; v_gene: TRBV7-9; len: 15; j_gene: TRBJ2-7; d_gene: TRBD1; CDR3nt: TGTGCCAGCAGCGCCCCGGGACAGGGAACCTACGAGCAGTACTTC; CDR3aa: CASSAPGQGTYEQYF
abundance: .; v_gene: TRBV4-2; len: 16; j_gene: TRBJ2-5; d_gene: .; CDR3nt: TGTGCCAGCAGCCAAGTGAGTAGCTCCAACCAAGAGACCCAGTACTTC; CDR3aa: CASSQVSSSNQETQYF
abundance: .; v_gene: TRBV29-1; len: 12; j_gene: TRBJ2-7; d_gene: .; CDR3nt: TGCAGCGTTGAAGGGTTCTCCTACGAGCAGTACTTC; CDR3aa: CSVEGFSYEQYF
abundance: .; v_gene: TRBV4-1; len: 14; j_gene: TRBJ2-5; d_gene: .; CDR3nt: TGCGCCAGCAGCTCTAGTAGCGGCCAAGAGACCCAGTACTTC; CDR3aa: CASSSSSGQETQYF
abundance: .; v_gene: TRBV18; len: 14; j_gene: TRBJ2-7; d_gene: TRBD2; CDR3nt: TGTGCCAGCTCACCCCCGGGGAGGGTGGGCGAGCAGTACTTC; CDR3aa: CASSPPGRVGEQYF
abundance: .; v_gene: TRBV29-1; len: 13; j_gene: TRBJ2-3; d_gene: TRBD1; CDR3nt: TGCAGCGCGGGCAGGGGGCCTACCGATACGCAGTATTTT; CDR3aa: CSAGRGPTDTQYF